This TCR beta chain was recorded in a study of blood T cell repertoires in COVID-19. At the level of the study: Some COVID-19 samples were acute and others convalescent; all came from the United States, Italy and Spain. From T cells, B-cell-depleted T cells, or PBMCs came the material, which was cDNA or gDNA.

CDR1 SNHLY and CDR2 FYNNEI come from the germline V gene. V shed 8 bases and J 17 bases; nucleotides not matched to a gene: 11. The CDR3 spans 12 residues. As handled by the study authors: The authors estimated nucleated cell counts from reference gene primer amplification. Method: immunoSEQ multiplex PCR; TCRdb's copy keeps in-frame clones and lacks some. From that table come the V and J calls and clone size; the DNA was used to work out D and trimming. The sample holds over 250,000 clones, approximately 86% seen once. Enrollment of patients from Seattle took place during active infection, with longitudinal follow-up.

The J gene is TRBJ1-6, the V gene TRBV2; 8 positions agree with TRBD1. The clonotype was recovered from a woman between 65 and 79 years old with COVID-19, enrolled during active disease. The sample comprised peripheral blood. DNA of the CDR3: TGTGCCAGCGGGACAGGAGTTTCAGGGGTCCACTTT. This translates into CASGTGVSGVHF.